This TCR beta chain stems from a study of cytomegalovirus exposure and HLA in healthy donors. Overall study findings and caveats: One cluster of highly shared sequence variants probably arose as a sequencing artifact.

A word on this clone: Its target is not known.

The study ran its PCR with 60 Vbeta and 13 Jbeta primers. Profiling relied on immunoSEQ multiplex PCR, and the TCRdb table lists in-frame clones only, not all of them. In the table there are around 90,000 clones, 70% to 85% of which are singletons. V lost 4 bases and J 6 bases, leaving 13 bases between the germline ends. The CDR3 runs to 14 residues. Germline values: CDR1 SGHTA, CDR2 FQGNSA. The chain joins TRBV7-2 to TRBJ2-4, with D possibly TRBD1 on 6 matching bases. Sample: PBMCs. The receptor was isolated from a man aged 50-60 years in good health and CMV-seronegative. The CDR3 here is CASSSGDAVNIQYF. CDR3 DNA sequence: TGTGCCAGCAGCTCAGGGGACGCAGTAAACATTCAGTACTTC.